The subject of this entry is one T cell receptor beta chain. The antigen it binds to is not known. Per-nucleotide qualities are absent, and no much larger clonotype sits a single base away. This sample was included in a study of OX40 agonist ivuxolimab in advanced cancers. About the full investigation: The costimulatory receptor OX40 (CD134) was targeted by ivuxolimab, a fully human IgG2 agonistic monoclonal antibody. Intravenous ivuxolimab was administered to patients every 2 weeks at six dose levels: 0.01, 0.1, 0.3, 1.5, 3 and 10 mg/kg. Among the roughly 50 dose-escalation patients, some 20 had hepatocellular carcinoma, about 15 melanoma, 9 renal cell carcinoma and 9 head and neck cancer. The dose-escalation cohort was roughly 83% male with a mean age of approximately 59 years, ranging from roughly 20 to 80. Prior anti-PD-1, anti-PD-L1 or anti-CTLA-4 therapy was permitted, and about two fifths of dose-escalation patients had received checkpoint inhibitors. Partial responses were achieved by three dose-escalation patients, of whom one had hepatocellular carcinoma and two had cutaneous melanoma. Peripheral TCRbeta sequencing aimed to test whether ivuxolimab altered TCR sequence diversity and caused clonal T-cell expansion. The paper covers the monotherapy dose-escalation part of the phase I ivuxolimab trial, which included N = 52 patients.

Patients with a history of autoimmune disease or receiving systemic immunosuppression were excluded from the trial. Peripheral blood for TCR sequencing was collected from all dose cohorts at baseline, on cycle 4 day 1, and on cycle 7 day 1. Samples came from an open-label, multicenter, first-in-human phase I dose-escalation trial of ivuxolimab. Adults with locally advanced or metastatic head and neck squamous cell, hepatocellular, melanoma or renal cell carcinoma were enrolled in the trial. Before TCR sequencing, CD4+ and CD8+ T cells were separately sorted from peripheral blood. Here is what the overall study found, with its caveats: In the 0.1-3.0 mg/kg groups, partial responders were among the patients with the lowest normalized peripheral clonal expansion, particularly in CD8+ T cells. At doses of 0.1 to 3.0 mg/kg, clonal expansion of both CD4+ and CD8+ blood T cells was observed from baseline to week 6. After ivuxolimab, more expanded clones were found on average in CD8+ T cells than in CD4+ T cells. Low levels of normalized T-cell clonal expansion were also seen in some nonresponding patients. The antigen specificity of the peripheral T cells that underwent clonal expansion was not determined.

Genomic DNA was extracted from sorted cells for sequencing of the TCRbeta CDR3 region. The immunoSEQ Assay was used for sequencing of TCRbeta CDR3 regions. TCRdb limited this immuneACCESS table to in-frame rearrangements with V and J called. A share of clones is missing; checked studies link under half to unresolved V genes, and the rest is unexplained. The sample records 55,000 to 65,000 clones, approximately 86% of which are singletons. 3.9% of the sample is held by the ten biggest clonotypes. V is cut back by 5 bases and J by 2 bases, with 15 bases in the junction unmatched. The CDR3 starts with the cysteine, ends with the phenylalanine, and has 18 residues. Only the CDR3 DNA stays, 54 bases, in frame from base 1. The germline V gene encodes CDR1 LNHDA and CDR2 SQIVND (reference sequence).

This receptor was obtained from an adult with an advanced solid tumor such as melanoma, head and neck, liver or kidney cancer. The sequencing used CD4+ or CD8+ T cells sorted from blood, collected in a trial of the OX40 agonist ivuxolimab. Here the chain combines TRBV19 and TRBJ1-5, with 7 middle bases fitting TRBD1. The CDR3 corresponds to CASSRLINRGTGNQPQHF. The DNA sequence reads TGTGCCAGTAGTCGCTTGATTAACAGGGGTACGGGCAATCAGCCCCAGCATTTT.